Below are 9 T cell receptor beta chains sequenced from a single sample in a study of cytomegalovirus exposure and HLA in healthy donors. A multiplex PCR was run with 60 Vbeta primers and 13 Jbeta primers. Measured with immunoSEQ multiplex PCR; TCRdb has only the in-frame clones, and not every one. The sample comprises 80,000 to 90,000 clones, roughly three quarters of which are singletons, and around 2.5% rests with the top ten. Input material: PBMCs. These receptor sequences come from a man aged 25-45 years in good health and CMV-seronegative.

For this clone: The junction departs from the called germline gene at one end, perhaps through a read error. The V call is TRBV6-1, the J call TRBJ1-1, with 7 bases lining up with TRBD1. The CDR3 loop spans 18 amino acids. Germline values: CDR1 MNHNS, CDR2 SASEGT. As DNA, the CDR3 is TGTGCCAGCAGTGAAGCCTCGTGGGGCAGGGGGATGAACACTGAAGCTCTCTTT. Translated, it gives CASSEASWGRGMNTEALF.

The gene calls are TRBV7-8 and TRBJ2-7; 8 nucleotides line up with TRBD2. The germline V gene has CDR1 SGHVS and CDR2 FQNEAQ. This CDR3 region has 13 residues. The trim removed 8 bases at V and 3 bases at J, leaving 6 bases unmatched. CDR3 in DNA: TGTGCCAGCCGGGGGGGGATTCACTACGAGCAGTACTTC. Encoded protein: CASRGGIHYEQYF. The complete variable domain, with remaining parts taken from reference TRBV7-8 and TRBJ2-7, reads GAGVSQSPRYKVAKRGQDVALRCDPISGHVSLFWYQQALGQGPEFLTYFQNEAQLDKSGLPSDRFFAERPEGSVSTLKIQRTQQEDSAVYLCASRGGIHYEQYFGPGTRLTVT.

The J gene is TRBJ2-7, the V gene TRBV5-1, with 10 positions matching TRBD1. With 3 bases clipped from V and 4 bases from J, the junction kept 7 bases outside the gene matches. There are 15 residues in the CDR3. Germline V gene data show CDR1 as SGHRS and CDR2 as YFSETQ. CDR3 sequence: CASSWTGGKQYEQYF. CDR3 sequence (DNA): TGCGCCAGCAGCTGGACAGGGGGTAAACAATACGAGCAGTACTTC.

J is TRBJ1-2 and V is TRBV4-2; D might be TRBD1 (5 bases). The CDR3 length is 12 residues. Germline V gene sequence: CDR1 LGHNA, CDR2 YNFKEQ. The V and J ends lost 1 base and 7 bases respectively, with 7 bases between them. The CDR3 DNA follows: TGTGCCAGCAGCCAAGCCAGGGTTGGCTACACCTTC. Residues: CASSQARVGYTF.

The V call is TRBV4-2, the J call TRBJ1-3; TRBD1 matches 9 bases. Germline V gene data show CDR1 as LGHNA and CDR2 as YNFKEQ. J gave up 4 bases and V 4 bases, and 5 bases lay outside the gene matches. CDR3 size: 15 residues. The CDR3, as DNA: TGTGCCAGCAGCCTAAGGACAGGGGCAGGAAACACCATATATTTT. This translates into CASSLRTGAGNTIYF.

The chain recombines TRBV4-3 with TRBJ1-6, with D maybe TRBD1 (6 bases). The V and J ends lost 4 bases and 10 bases respectively, with 26 bases between them. CDR1 is LGHNA and CDR2 is YSLEER in the germline V gene. CDR3 size: 18 residues. In nucleotides, the CDR3 is TGCGCCAGCAGCCCAGATCAGGGGACGGCTTGGGAACTGTCACCCCTCCACTTT. It codes for CASSPDQGTAWELSPLHF.

The chain has TRBV19 and TRBJ2-5; 8 bases align to TRBD2. J gave up 7 bases and V 4 bases, and 11 bases lay outside the gene matches. The CDR3 spans 15 residues. Germline V CDR1 and CDR2: LNHDA, SQIVND (reference sequence). The CDR3 DNA is TGTGCCAGTAGTACCACTGCGGGGGGCCCGGGGACCCAGTACTTC. Amino acids: CASSTTAGGPGTQYF.

This chain joins TRBV5-1 and TRBJ1-3, with TRBD1 matching over 8 bases. This CDR3 region has 15 residues. The ends lost 4 bases at V and 1 base at J; junction bases unmatched: 4. Germline lookup yields CDR1 SGHRS and CDR2 YFSETQ. CDR3 coding DNA: TGCGCCAGCAGCCCAGGGGGCAGTTCTGGAAACACCATATATTTT. Translating gives CASSPGGSSGNTIYF. Based on the CDR3 plus reference TRBV5-1 and TRBJ1-3, the full variable domain is KAGVTQTPRYLIKTRGQQVTLSCSPISGHRSVSWYQQTPGQGLQFLFEYFSETQRNKGNFPGRFSGRQFSNSRSEMNVSTLELGDSALYLCASSPGGSSGNTIYFGEGSWLTVV.

This CDR3 reads CASSLVLQANYEQYF. The CDR3 DNA reads as TGTGCCAGCAGCTTAGTATTACAGGCGAACTACGAGCAGTACTTC. J is TRBJ2-7 and V is TRBV7-8; perhaps TRBD1 as D (5 bases). From germline, CDR1 is SGHVS and CDR2 FQNEAQ. CDR3 length: 15 amino acids. V gave up 1 base and J gave up 3 bases, with 13 bases separating them.